These 2 T cell receptor beta chains were sequenced from one sample in a study of blood T cell repertoires in COVID-19. This table comes from immunoSEQ multiplex PCR, and its TCRdb copy is limited to in-frame clones, with some not included. The sample shows some 220,000 clones, 80% of them seen only once. The sequencing input was peripheral blood. The receptors come from a human donor in a cohort sampled during active COVID-19.

This chain connects TRBV14 to TRBJ1-2, with D possibly TRBD1 on 6 matching bases. CDR1 and CDR2 (germline): SGHDN, FVKESK. The CDR3 has 13 amino acids. V lost 2 bases and J 9 bases, leaving 13 bases between the germline ends. The CDR3 region has the DNA TGTGCCAGCAGCCAAAGTCAGGGGTTTAGCTACACCTTC. Its translation is CASSQSQGFSYTF.

The chain links TRBV7-2 to TRBJ1-1, with a weak D call TRBD1 (5 bases). Germline values: CDR1 SGHTA, CDR2 FQGNSA. The germline V and J ends were trimmed by 5 bases and 7 bases, with 17 bases remaining between them. The CDR3 totals 14 residues. CDR3 sequence reads: CASSTTWGGVEAFF. In DNA form, the CDR3 reads TGTGCCAGCAGCACGACCTGGGGGGGAGTTGAAGCTTTCTTT.